Shown below are 2 T cell receptor beta chains from a single sample sequenced in a study of Ad26.COV2.S vaccination and SARS-CoV-2 variants (dated by TCRdb to about 2021). Library preparation was by the immunoSEQ multiplex PCR assay. Imported from immuneACCESS, the table was reduced by TCRdb to in-frame sequences with V and J called. These copies leave out some clones; in studies compared against another copy, an unresolved V gene accounts for under half, and the cause of the remainder is not known. Counted in this sample were hundreds of thousands of clones; over 75% of them appeared once. Roughly 3.2% of the sample is taken by the ten largest. Reading the label with the study, this specimen's treatment or condition is: about 20 received Ad26.COV2.S at low or high dose, single or two shots; roughly 5 received placebo; per-sample allocation not given. Repertoires of vaccine and placebo recipients were sequenced from samples collected on day 63 after the first injection.

Sequencing used peripheral blood, obtained in a trial of Ad26.COV2.S vaccine versus placebo. The source of these receptors is a person between 18 and 65 years old who received the Ad26.COV2.S COVID-19 vaccine or a placebo.

V is TRBV7-9 and J is TRBJ2-5; D unclear. The ends were cut back, 4 bases at V and 2 bases at J, with 11 bases in the middle. CDR1 is SEHNR, CDR2 FQNEAQ, per germline (reference sequence). The CDR3 has 14 residues. The CDR3 DNA follows: TGTGCCAGCAGCTCGATCATGCAACAAGAGACCCAGTACTTC. It yields the protein CASSSIMQQETQYF.

The chain recombines TRBV4-1 with TRBJ1-6; D not resolved. CDR1 is MGHRA, CDR2 YSYEKL, per germline. This CDR3 contains 15 residues. V gave up 3 bases and J gave up 7 bases, with 13 bases separating them. In DNA form, the CDR3 reads TGCGCCAGCAGCCAGGAGGCCGGAAGGAATTCACCCCTCCACTTT. This encodes CASSQEAGRNSPLHF.